The 18 T cell receptor beta chains below were found in one sample sequenced in a study of molecular identifiers for immune sequencing clone quantification. TCRdb passed the PCR reads through MiXCR, listing each CDR3 protein once. There are approximately 550,000 distinct CDR3 sequences in the sample; roughly 23% occur only once, and around 0.84% lies in the top ten. The sequencing input was naive CD8+ T cells from blood, with Jurkat cell RNA spiked in. The subset denotes: FACS-sorted CD8+CD4-CCR7+CD45RA+ naive T cells. These receptors all come from a human donor in good health. Some libraries in this study had Jurkat cell RNA spiked in.

About this clonotype: This may come from a read error, since a much larger clone is one base off. This rearrangement joins TRBV21-1 to TRBJ2-5; whether TRBD2, the table's D call, matches the DNA was not checked. TRBV21-1 is classified as a pseudogene. This CDR3 comprises 16 residues. Here the CDR3 reads CASSRSGDPLQETQYF. The DNA of the CDR3 is TGTGCCAGCAGCCGTAGCGGGGACCCCCTCCAAGAGACCCAGTACTTC.

This clonotype was seen only a few times. Since a much larger clone is just one base distant, this may be a read error. The chain couples TRBV27 to TRBJ1-5, with D perhaps matching TRBD1 (5 bases). Germline lookup yields CDR1 MNHEY and CDR2 SMNVEV (reference sequence). Trimming removed 3 bases at V and 7 bases at J, with 10 bases between. CDR3 size: 13 residues. The CDR3 sequence is CASSFGAGQPQHF. The DNA for the CDR3 is TGTGCCAGCAGTTTCGGGGCTGGGCAGCCCCAGCATTTT.

This clonotype was counted at least ten times. V gene TRBV5-8 combines with J gene TRBJ1-1; no clear D. V shed 5 bases and J shed 4 bases, with 12 bases lying between them. The CDR3 loop spans 13 amino acids. Germline-derived CDR1 and CDR2 are SGHTS and YDEGEE. In nucleotides, the CDR3 is TGTGCCAGCAGTCTGACCCCTAGCACTGAAGCTTTCTTT. Its protein is CASSLTPSTEAFF.

J is TRBJ1-6 and V is TRBV6-5, with no clear D. The germline V and J ends were trimmed by 4 bases and 12 bases, with 7 bases remaining between them. The CDR3 consists of 11 residues. Germline V gene sequence: CDR1 MNHEY, CDR2 SVGAGI. The chain's CDR3 is CASSSKLPLHF. CDR3 coding DNA: TGTGCCAGCAGTTCGAAGTTACCCCTCCACTTT.

There are a few counts of this clonotype. The V and J genes are TRBV12-5 and TRBJ2-2; 10 positions match TRBD2. The CDR3 is 16 residues long. The germline CDR1 and CDR2 sequences are LGHNT and FRNRAP. V was clipped by 3 bases and J by 0 bases; unmatched bases: 1. CDR3 nucleotide sequence: TGTGCTAGTGGTTTTACTAGCGGGGCGAACACCGGGGAGCTGTTTTTT. Its translation is CASGFTSGANTGELFF.

This chain joins TRBV7-3 and TRBJ2-1, with D possibly being TRBD1 (6 bases). The CDR3 totals 13 residues. Germline lookup yields CDR1 SGHTA and CDR2 FQGTGA. V gave up 5 bases and J gave up 8 bases, with 13 bases separating them. Here the CDR3 reads CASSKQGTDEQFF. CDR3 coding DNA: TGTGCCAGCAGCAAACAGGGCACCGATGAGCAGTTCTTC.

With respect to this clonotype: This clone may be a read error of a much larger clone one base away. J is TRBJ2-1 and V is TRBV12-3 or TRBV12-4; TRBD2 matches 11 bases. The CDR3 is 14 residues long. V dropped 7 bases and J dropped 13; count of bases not matched to a gene: 12. The CDR3: CASNFRELAGDQFF. The CDR3 DNA reads as TGTGCCAGCAACTTTAGGGAACTAGCGGGGGATCAGTTCTTC.

This clonotype was counted a few times. CDR3 sequence (DNA): TGTGCCAGCAGGCCTCAGGGGGTGACGGGTGAGCAGTTCTTC. It yields the protein CASRPQGVTGEQFF. This chain uses TRBV6-5 with TRBJ2-1; 7 bases are shared with TRBD1. Trimming cost V 6 bases and J 9 bases; bases outside gene matches: 11. This CDR3 is 14 amino acids long. Germline V gene lookup returns CDR1 MNHEY and CDR2 SVGAGI.

This clonotype was counted many times. This rearrangement joins TRBV7-9 to TRBJ1-1, with D perhaps matching TRBD1 (5 bases). CDR3 length: 14 amino acids. V was trimmed by 3 bases and J by 5 bases, leaving 13 bases between them. CDR1 is SEHNR and CDR2 is FQNEAQ in the germline V gene (reference sequence). CDR3 nucleotides: TGTGCCAGCAGCTTGCAGACAGCAGGGACTGAAGCTTTCTTT. This encodes CASSLQTAGTEAFF.

About this clonotype itself: This sequence may be a read error, since a much larger clone differs from it by one base. J is TRBJ2-7 and V is TRBV29-1, with D hard to call. The CDR3 extends over 12 amino acids. The ends were cut back, 7 bases at V and 6 bases at J, with 16 bases in the middle. Germline CDR1 reads SQVTM; CDR2 reads ANQGSEA. CDR3 sequence: CSALSGLTEQYF. The DNA of the CDR3 is TGCAGCGCCCTGTCCGGGTTGACCGAGCAGTACTTC.

In this sample, this clonotype turned up many times. The CDR3 here is CAWSEVDTQYF. DNA for the CDR3: TGTGCCTGGAGTGAGGTGGATACGCAGTATTTT. The chain is built from TRBV30 and TRBJ2-3, with D unclear. CDR3 length: 11 amino acids. The germline V gene encodes CDR1 GTSNPN and CDR2 SVGIG (reference sequence). V dropped 1 base and J dropped 6 bases, with 5 bases sitting between them.

The chain has TRBV2 and TRBJ1-4; 11 positions agree with TRBD1. Germline-derived CDR1 and CDR2 are SNHLY and FYNNEI. The CDR3 is 13 residues long. V was pared by 10 bases and J by 7 bases, with 5 bases of the junction left unmatched. The CDR3 sequence is CAITGTGGEKLFF. The CDR3 DNA is TGTGCCATTACCGGGACAGGGGGTGAAAAACTGTTTTTT.

The chain joins TRBV19 to TRBJ2-7, with TRBD2 as a possible D gene (7 bases). The CDR3 is 14 residues long. The germline V and J ends were trimmed by 5 bases and 2 bases, with 13 bases remaining between them. Germline-derived CDR1 and CDR2 are LNHDA and SQIVND (reference sequence). CDR3: CASSPQGGTYEQYF. As DNA, the CDR3 is TGTGCCAGTAGTCCACAGGGAGGGACCTACGAGCAGTACTTC.

As to this clonotype: A much larger clone differs by one base, so this may be a read error. Here the CDR3 omits its conserved ending phenylalanine or tryptophan, so a read error is the likely source. The chain is built from TRBV7-9 and TRBJ2-7; D is ambiguous. Deletions cut 5 bases from V and 3 bases from J, with 11 bases between. CDR1 SEHNR and CDR2 FQNEAQ come from the germline V gene (reference sequence). The CDR3 extends over 13 amino acids. The CDR3 nucleotides are TGTGCCAGCAGCCCTAAAAACAGCTACGAGCAGTACCTC. Translating gives CASSPKNSYEQYL.

This clonotype has a count of ten or more. The chain is built from TRBV29-1 and TRBJ2-7; perhaps TRBD1 as D (6 bases). CDR1 and CDR2 from the germline V gene are SQVTM and ANQGSEA. CDR3 length: 13 amino acids. V was shortened by 3 bases and J by 2 bases, with 11 bases between the two germline ends. The CDR3 nucleotides read TGCAGCGTTGATGGCAGGGGCCCCTACGAGCAGTACTTC. Its translation: CSVDGRGPYEQYF.

This clonotype was seen repeatedly, ten times or more. The J gene is TRBJ2-3, the V gene TRBV2; 9 nucleotides align to TRBD2. The CDR3 runs to 14 residues. CDR1 is SNHLY and CDR2 is FYNNEI in the germline V gene. Unmatched junction bases numbered 3, after V lost 3 bases and J lost 5 bases. The CDR3 DNA reads TGTGCCAGCAGTGACCCTAGCGGGGTAGATACGCAGTATTTT. This encodes CASSDPSGVDTQYF.

In this sample, this clonotype turned up many times. At one of its ends the junction is not consistent with the germline gene, which may arise from a read error. V and J are TRBV5-6 and TRBJ2-1; D is unresolved. The germline CDR1 and CDR2 sequences are SGHDT and YYEEEE. CDR3 size: 15 residues. The DNA for the CDR3 is TGCGCCAGCAGCCTTGGTCCGAGCTCCTACAATGAGCAGTTCTTC. As protein: CASSLGPSSYNEQFF.

In the case of this clonotype: A much more abundant neighbour one base away suggests this may be a read error. The V and J genes are TRBV5-6 and TRBJ2-2; D gene unclear. The germline V gene has CDR1 SGHDT and CDR2 YYEEEE. CDR3 size: 14 residues. CDR3 residues: CTSSFRRNTGELFF. The CDR3 nucleotides read TGTACCAGCAGCTTTAGGCGGAACACCGGGGAGCTGTTTTTT.